The source of this T cell receptor beta chain is a study of T-cell memory formation after mild COVID-19. Study results and limitations: The pre-infection memory compartment contained some responding clones, suggesting cross-reactive memory joined. A balance of CD4 and CD8 characterized clones contracting day 15 to 85, whereas later expanders leaned CD4+. Contracting CD4+ clones lay largely in CM and EM, with CD8+ ones residing in EMRA.

Per the germline V gene, CDR1 is SGHTA and CDR2 is FQGNSA. The length of the CDR3 is 16 residues. The V gene end was trimmed by 4 bases and the J gene end by 0 bases; junction bases not matched to a gene: 5. From 5'RACE with constant-segment primers came TCR alpha and TCR beta cDNA libraries that carried sample barcodes and UMIs. Via MiXCR, TCRdb re-called the 5' RACE reads, giving one row per CDR3 protein. The repertoire consists of 110,000 or so distinct CDR3 sequences, with 20% to 25% occurring once and the leading ten covering 40% to 50%. This clonotype was seen a few times. What it binds is not known.

The chain recombines TRBV7-2 with TRBJ2-7, with 11 bases fitting TRBD2. Sequenced input: PBMCs or a T cell subset sorted from them (not recorded which). This TCR was sampled from a man younger than 35 who had mild COVID-19 (a few samples of this study predate the infection). Cell type and time point are not known. The CDR3 DNA reads as TGTGCCAGCAGCTCCTATAGCGGGGGGGCCTCCTACGAGCAGTACTTC. It translates to CASSSYSGGASYEQYF.